The rows below give T cell receptor beta chains drawn from one sample of a study of blood T cell repertoires in COVID-19. The repertoire was sequenced with immunoSEQ multiplex PCR; TCRdb's copy has only in-frame clones and lacks some. The repertoire holds more than 200,000 clones, with around 89% as singletons. Sequenced material: PBMCs or T cells enriched from blood (not recorded which). All receptors come from a woman in her twenties or thirties who had recovered from COVID-19. Each CDR3 is given with its conserved first and last residue. The D gene is left open where the match is weak. Some rows have no size entry. The others give once, few or many, or a class for an expanded clone.

D gene: TRBD1
clone size: -
V gene: TRBV30
J gene: TRBJ2-3
CDR3 protein: CAWSGQGFTDTQYF
CDR3 DNA: TGTGCCTGGAGCGGACAGGGATTCACAGATACGCAGTATTTT

D gene: TRBD2
clone size: -
V gene: TRBV19
J gene: TRBJ2-5
CDR3 protein: CASTGGADSRAQYF
CDR3 DNA: TGTGCCAGTACCGGGGGGGCGGATTCGAGGGCCCAGTACTTC

D gene: TRBD2
clone size: -
V gene: TRBV5-6
J gene: TRBJ2-2
CDR3 protein: CARREGLDTGELFF
CDR3 DNA: TGTGCCAGGCGGGAGGGACTGGACACCGGGGAGCTGTTTTTT

D gene: -
clone size: -
V gene: TRBV19
J gene: TRBJ1-1
CDR3 protein: CASQTTLQANTEAFF
CDR3 DNA: TGTGCCAGCCAAACCACATTACAGGCGAACACTGAAGCTTTCTTT

D gene: TRBD2
clone size: -
V gene: TRBV6-8
J gene: TRBJ2-1
CDR3 protein: CASSYSGSSGRANEQFF
CDR3 DNA: TGTGCCAGCAGTTACTCCGGATCTAGCGGGAGGGCTAATGAGCAGTTCTTC

D gene: -
clone size: once
V gene: TRBV18
J gene: TRBJ1-5
CDR3 protein: CASSPRGFNGGNQPQHF
CDR3 DNA: TGTGCCAGCTCACCTCGAGGGTTCAACGGGGGCAATCAGCCCCAGCATTTT

D gene: TRBD1
clone size: few
V gene: TRBV28
J gene: TRBJ1-2
CDR3 protein: CASSLPTGANYGYTF
CDR3 DNA: TGTGCCAGCAGTTTGCCGACAGGGGCGAACTATGGCTACACCTTC

D gene: TRBD1
clone size: -
V gene: TRBV9
J gene: TRBJ1-1
CDR3 protein: CASSATGGYTEAFF
CDR3 DNA: TGTGCCAGCAGCGCTACAGGGGGCTACACTGAAGCTTTCTTT

D gene: -
clone size: -
V gene: TRBV11-2
J gene: TRBJ1-4
CDR3 protein: CASSLRATNEKLFF
CDR3 DNA: TGTGCCAGCAGCTTAAGAGCAACTAATGAAAAACTGTTTTTT

D gene: TRBD2
clone size: -
V gene: TRBV7-8
J gene: TRBJ2-7
CDR3 protein: CASSLRRVAGGSYEQYF
CDR3 DNA: TGTGCCAGCAGCTTAAGGAGAGTAGCGGGAGGATCCTACGAGCAGTACTTC

D gene: TRBD2
clone size: -
V gene: TRBV11-3
J gene: TRBJ2-3
CDR3 protein: CASSLGTSGRVDTQYF
CDR3 DNA: TGTGCCAGCAGCTTAGGGACTAGCGGGAGAGTAGATACGCAGTATTTT

D gene: -
clone size: once
V gene: TRBV11-2
J gene: TRBJ2-3
CDR3 protein: CASSLNSGPSTDTQYF
CDR3 DNA: TGTGCCAGCAGCTTAAATTCAGGCCCGAGCACAGATACGCAGTATTTT

D gene: TRBD1
clone size: -
V gene: TRBV7-9
J gene: TRBJ1-5
CDR3 protein: CASSRTGANQPQHF
CDR3 DNA: TGTGCCAGCAGCCGGACAGGGGCGAACCAGCCCCAGCATTTT

D gene: TRBD1
clone size: once
V gene: TRBV30
J gene: TRBJ2-6
CDR3 protein: CAWSPPGTVLSGANVLTF
CDR3 DNA: TGTGCCTGGTCCCCACCCGGGACAGTCCTTTCTGGGGCCAACGTCCTGACTTTC

D gene: -
clone size: -
V gene: TRBV7-8
J gene: TRBJ1-2
CDR3 protein: CASSYRTGYGYTF
CDR3 DNA: TGTGCCAGCAGCTACCGAACAGGTTATGGCTACACCTTC

D gene: -
clone size: -
V gene: TRBV28
J gene: TRBJ1-4
CDR3 protein: CASSLGGGQTNEKLFF
CDR3 DNA: TGTGCCAGCAGTTTAGGGGGGGGGCAGACTAATGAAAAACTGTTTTTT

D gene: -
clone size: -
V gene: TRBV4-3
J gene: TRBJ1-1
CDR3 protein: CASSQEPRVNTEAFF
CDR3 DNA: TGCGCCAGCAGCCAGGAACCCAGGGTGAACACTGAAGCTTTCTTT

D gene: TRBD2
clone size: -
V gene: TRBV2
J gene: TRBJ2-7
CDR3 protein: CASSEGGGASYEQYF
CDR3 DNA: TGTGCCAGCAGTGAAGGGGGGGGTGCCTCCTACGAGCAGTACTTC

D gene: -
clone size: -
V gene: TRBV19
J gene: TRBJ1-5
CDR3 protein: CASSIGTLTFYSNQPQHF
CDR3 DNA: TGTGCCAGTAGTATCGGGACTCTTACCTTTTATAGCAATCAGCCCCAGCATTTT

D gene: -
clone size: -
V gene: TRBV28
J gene: TRBJ2-2
CDR3 protein: CASSSTGAGELFF
CDR3 DNA: TGTGCCAGCAGTTCTACAGGAGCCGGGGAGCTGTTTTTT

D gene: TRBD2
clone size: -
V gene: TRBV11-2
J gene: TRBJ2-1
CDR3 protein: CASSPRLAGGLYNEQFF
CDR3 DNA: TGTGCCAGCAGCCCGAGACTAGCGGGAGGGCTCTACAATGAGCAGTTCTTC

D gene: -
clone size: -
V gene: TRBV7-3
J gene: TRBJ2-3
CDR3 protein: CASSQDSADTQYF
CDR3 DNA: TGTGCCAGCAGCCAAGACAGCGCAGATACGCAGTATTTT

D gene: TRBD2
clone size: -
V gene: TRBV5-1
J gene: TRBJ2-7
CDR3 protein: CASSFGTSGRAGYEQYF
CDR3 DNA: TGCGCCAGCAGTTTTGGGACTAGCGGGAGAGCGGGGTACGAGCAGTACTTC

D gene: TRBD1
clone size: few
V gene: TRBV5-8
J gene: TRBJ2-7
CDR3 protein: CASSLGQGREQYF
CDR3 DNA: TGTGCCAGCAGCTTAGGACAGGGGCGGGAGCAGTACTTC

D gene: -
clone size: -
V gene: TRBV5-6
J gene: TRBJ2-6
CDR3 protein: CASSSGDSGANVLTF
CDR3 DNA: TGTGCCAGCAGCTCCGGGGACTCTGGGGCCAACGTCCTGACTTTC

D gene: -
clone size: few
V gene: TRBV9
J gene: TRBJ2-7
CDR3 protein: CASSVGLLPREQYF
CDR3 DNA: TGTGCCAGCAGCGTGGGACTCCTTCCACGGGAGCAGTACTTC